This T cell receptor (beta chain) came from a study of glioma-infiltrating T cells after dendritic cell vaccination. About the research overall: Patients had newly diagnosed or recurrent glioblastoma and received dendritic cell vaccines.

The CDR3 totals 15 residues. Germline loops: CDR1 KGHSH, CDR2 LQKENI. V was pared by 0 bases and J by 3 bases, with 11 bases between. The protocol was immunoSEQ multiplex PCR, while the TCRdb copy is restricted to in-frame clones and leaves out a portion. The table has tens of thousands of clones, over 75% seen once. The sample here was blood, taken before dendritic cell vaccination. The TCR originated in a human donor with glioblastoma. V gene TRBV18 combines with J gene TRBJ2-5; the D gene is possibly TRBD2 (6 bases). The chain's CDR3 is CASSPPSSVEETQYF. The CDR3 region has the DNA TGTGCCAGCTCACCACCCTCTAGCGTAGAAGAGACCCAGTACTTC. The variable domain in full, completed from reference TRBV18 and TRBJ2-5, reads NAGVMQNPRHLVRRRGQEARLRCSPMKGHSHVYWYRQLPEEGLKFMVYLQKENIIDESGMPKERFSAEFPKEGPSILRIQQVVRGDSAAYFCASSPPSSVEETQYFGPGTRLLVL.